Presented here are 13 T cell receptor beta chains from one specimen sequenced in a study of T cells expressing NK-cell markers. With the 5' RACE reads reprocessed, TCRdb shows one record per CDR3 protein and no DNA. This listing includes about 540,000 distinct CDR3 sequences. What was sequenced was blood T cells: a sorted CD56 or NKG2C T cell subset, CD4+ or CD8+ T cells, or bulk PBMC T cells (not recorded which). These receptors came from a man aged 18 to 29 in good health.

The chain employs TRBV10-2 and TRBJ2-3; no DNA is available, so the TRBD2 call from TCRdb remains unchecked. The CDR3 is made up of 17 amino acids. Germline-derived CDR1 and CDR2 are WSHSY and SAAADI. CDR3 sequence: CASSEVSSGSRSDTQYF.

The rearrangement joins TRBV2 to TRBJ2-6; with no DNA, the TCRdb D assignment of TRBD1 cannot be verified. The CDR3 extends over 16 amino acids. The germline V gene encodes CDR1 SNHLY and CDR2 FYNNEI. This CDR3 reads CARGGWSSAGANVLTF.

The chain's CDR3 is CASSYARRIDYGYTF. V gene TRBV6-2 or TRBV6-3 combines with J gene TRBJ1-2. This CDR3 has 15 residues. CDR1 is MNHEY and CDR2 is SVGEGT in the germline V gene.

The chain links TRBV6-5 to TRBJ2-3. This CDR3 spans 16 amino acids. The germline gives CDR1 MNHEY, CDR2 SVGAGI. The CDR3 spells CASQKAHSRIGDTQYF.

The chain combines TRBV2 with TRBJ2-3; TCRdb names TRBD1, which stays unverified in the absence of DNA. Germline-derived CDR1 and CDR2 are SNHLY and FYNNEI. This CDR3 comprises 14 residues. The CDR3: CASSDWSSPDTQYF.

The genes are TRBV18 and TRBJ2-7; TCRdb's D gene call, TRBD1, goes unchecked for lack of DNA. The CDR3 sequence is 14 residues long. Germline V lookup: CDR1 KGHSH, CDR2 LQKENI. Here the CDR3 reads CASSPPGQGAEQYF.

V usage is TRBV2 and J usage is TRBJ2-1; no DNA is available, so the TRBD2 call from TCRdb remains unchecked. Germline CDR1 is SNHLY and CDR2 is FYNNEI. The CDR3 spans 17 residues. CDR3 region: CASSEVTSGSSYNEQFF.

The V and J genes are TRBV9 and TRBJ2-3; TCRdb names TRBD1, which stays unverified in the absence of DNA. Germline CDR1 is SGDLS and CDR2 is YYNGEE. This CDR3 has 14 residues. The CDR3: CASSVVPPSDTQYF.

The CDR3 sequence: CASSLDLAAGVVNEQFF. J is TRBJ2-1 and V is TRBV5-1; there is no DNA to check the TCRdb D call of TRBD2. The V gene's germline CDR1 is SGHRS and CDR2 YFSETQ. The CDR3 sequence is 17 residues long. Full variable domain (rest looked up from reference TRBV5-1 and TRBJ2-1): KAGVTQTPRYLIKTRGQQVTLSCSPISGHRSVSWYQQTPGQGLQFLFEYFSETQRNKGNFPGRFSGRQFSNSRSEMNVSTLELGDSALYLCASSLDLAAGVVNEQFFGPGTRLTVL.

The chain has TRBV6-1 and TRBJ2-5; TCRdb indicates TRBD2, and absent DNA this call remains unverified. Per the germline V gene, CDR1 is MNHNS and CDR2 is SASEGT. The CDR3 is 15 residues long. The CDR3 region is CASRPWRATQETQYF.

This rearrangement joins TRBV29-1 to TRBJ2-1; checking the TCRdb D call of TRBD2 is not possible without DNA. Germline-derived CDR1 and CDR2 are SQVTM and ANQGSEA. The CDR3 consists of 11 residues. CDR3: CSVVGPGEQFF.

J is TRBJ1-2 and V is TRBV5-1. The CDR3 is made up of 11 amino acids. The V gene's germline CDR1 is SGHRS and CDR2 YFSETQ. The CDR3 is CASNSVDGYTF.

V is TRBV5-1 and J is TRBJ2-7; checking the TCRdb D call of TRBD1 is not possible without DNA. The germline gives CDR1 SGHRS, CDR2 YFSETQ. CDR3 length: 16 residues. The CDR3 is CASSLESGTGPYEQYF.